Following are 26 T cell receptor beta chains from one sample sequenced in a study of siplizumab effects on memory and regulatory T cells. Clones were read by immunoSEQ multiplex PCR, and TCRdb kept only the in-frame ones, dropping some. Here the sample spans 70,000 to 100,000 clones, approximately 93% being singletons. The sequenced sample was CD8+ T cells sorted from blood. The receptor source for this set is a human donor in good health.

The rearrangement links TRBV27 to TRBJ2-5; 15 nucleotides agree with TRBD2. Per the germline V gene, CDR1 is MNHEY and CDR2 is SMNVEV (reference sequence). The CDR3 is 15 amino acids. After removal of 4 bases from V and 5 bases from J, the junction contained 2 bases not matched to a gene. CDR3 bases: TGTGCCAGCAGTTCGGGGACTAGCGGGAGGGAGACCCAGTACTTC. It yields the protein CASSSGTSGRETQYF.

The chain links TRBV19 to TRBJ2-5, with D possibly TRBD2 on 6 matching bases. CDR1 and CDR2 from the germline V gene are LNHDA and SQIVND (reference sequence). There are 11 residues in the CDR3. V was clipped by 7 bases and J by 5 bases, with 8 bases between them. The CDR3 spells CASTGGETQYF. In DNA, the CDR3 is TGTGCCAGTACCGGGGGTGAGACCCAGTACTTC. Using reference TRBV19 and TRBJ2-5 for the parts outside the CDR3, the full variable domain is DGGITQSPKYLFRKEGQNVTLSCEQNLNHDAMYWYRQDPGQGLRLIYYSQIVNDFQKGDIAEGYSVSREKKESFPLTVTSAQKNPTAFYLCASTGGETQYFGPGTRLLVL.

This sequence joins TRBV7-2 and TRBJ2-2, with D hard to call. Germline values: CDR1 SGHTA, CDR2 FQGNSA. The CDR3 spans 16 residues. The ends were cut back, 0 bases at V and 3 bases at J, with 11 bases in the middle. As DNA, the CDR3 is TGTGCCAGCAGCTTAGCCGGGCGGAGCTACACCGGGGAGCTGTTTTTT. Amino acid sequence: CASSLAGRSYTGELFF.

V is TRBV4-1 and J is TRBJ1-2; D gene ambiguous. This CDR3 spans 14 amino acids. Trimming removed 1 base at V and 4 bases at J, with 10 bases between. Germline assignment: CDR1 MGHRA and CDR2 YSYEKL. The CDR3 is CASSQGVDGYGYTF. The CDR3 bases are TGCGCCAGCAGCCAAGGGGTAGATGGCTATGGCTACACCTTC.

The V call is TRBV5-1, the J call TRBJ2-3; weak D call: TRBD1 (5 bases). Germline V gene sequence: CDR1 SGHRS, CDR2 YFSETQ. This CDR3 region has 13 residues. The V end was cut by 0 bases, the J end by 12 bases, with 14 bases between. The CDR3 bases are TGCGCCAGCAGCTTGGAAGGGGCCCACTCCCAGTATTTT. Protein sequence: CASSLEGAHSQYF.

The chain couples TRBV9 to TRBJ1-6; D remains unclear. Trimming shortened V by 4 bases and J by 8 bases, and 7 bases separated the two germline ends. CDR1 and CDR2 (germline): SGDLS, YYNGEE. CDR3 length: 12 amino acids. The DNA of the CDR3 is TGTGCCAGCAGCCTATCAGATTCACCCCTCCACTTT. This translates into CASSLSDSPLHF.

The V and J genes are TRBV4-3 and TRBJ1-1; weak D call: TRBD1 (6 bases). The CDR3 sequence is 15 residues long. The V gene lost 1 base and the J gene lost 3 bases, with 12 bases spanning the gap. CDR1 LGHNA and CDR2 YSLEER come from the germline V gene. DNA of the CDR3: TGCGCCAGCAGCCAAGGTACAGGGCAATACACTGAAGCTTTCTTT. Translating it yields CASSQGTGQYTEAFF.

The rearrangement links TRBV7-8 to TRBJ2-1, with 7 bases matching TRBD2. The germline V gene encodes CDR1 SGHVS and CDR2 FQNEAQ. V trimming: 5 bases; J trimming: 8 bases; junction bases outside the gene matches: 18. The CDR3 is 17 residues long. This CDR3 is CASSTPTLAAPTDEQFF. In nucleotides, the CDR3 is TGTGCCAGCAGCACCCCCACTCTAGCGGCCCCCACCGATGAGCAGTTCTTC.

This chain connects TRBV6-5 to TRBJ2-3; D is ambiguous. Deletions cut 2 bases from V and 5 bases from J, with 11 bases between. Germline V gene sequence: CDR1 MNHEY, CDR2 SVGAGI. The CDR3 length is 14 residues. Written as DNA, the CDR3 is TGTGCCAGCAGTTACCTAGTATCTGGAGATACGCAGTATTTT. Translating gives CASSYLVSGDTQYF.

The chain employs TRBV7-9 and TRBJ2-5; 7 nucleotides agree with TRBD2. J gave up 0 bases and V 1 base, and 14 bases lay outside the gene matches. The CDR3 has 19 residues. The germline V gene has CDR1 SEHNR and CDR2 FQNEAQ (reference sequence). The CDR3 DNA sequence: TGTGCCAGCAGCTTAGTAGAGGGGAGGGCCTCGAGGAACCAAGAGACCCAGTACTTC. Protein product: CASSLVEGRASRNQETQYF.

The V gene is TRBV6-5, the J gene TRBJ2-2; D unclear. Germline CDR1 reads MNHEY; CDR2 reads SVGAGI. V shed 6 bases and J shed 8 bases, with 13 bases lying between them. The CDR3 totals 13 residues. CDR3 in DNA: TGTGCCAGCAGCCAACCGTACTTAGGGGAGCTGTTTTTT. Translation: CASSQPYLGELFF.

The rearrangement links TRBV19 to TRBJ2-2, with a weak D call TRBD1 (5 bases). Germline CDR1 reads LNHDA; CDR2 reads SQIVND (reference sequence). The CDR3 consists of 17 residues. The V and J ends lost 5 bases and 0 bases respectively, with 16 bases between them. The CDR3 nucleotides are TGTGCCAGTAGTCCCCGGACACTCCAGGCGAACACCGGGGAGCTGTTTTTT. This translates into CASSPRTLQANTGELFF.

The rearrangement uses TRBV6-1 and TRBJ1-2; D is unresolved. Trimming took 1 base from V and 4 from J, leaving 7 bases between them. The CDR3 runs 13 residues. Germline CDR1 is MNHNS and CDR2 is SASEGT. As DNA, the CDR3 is TGTGCCAGCAGTGAAGGCCAGCTCTATGGCTACACCTTC. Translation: CASSEGQLYGYTF.

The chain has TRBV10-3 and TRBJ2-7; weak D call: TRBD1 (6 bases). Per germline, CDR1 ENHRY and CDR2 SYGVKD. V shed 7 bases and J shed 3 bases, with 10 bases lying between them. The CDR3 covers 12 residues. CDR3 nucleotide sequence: TGTGCCATCATGGACAGAGGCTACGAGCAGTACTTC. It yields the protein CAIMDRGYEQYF.

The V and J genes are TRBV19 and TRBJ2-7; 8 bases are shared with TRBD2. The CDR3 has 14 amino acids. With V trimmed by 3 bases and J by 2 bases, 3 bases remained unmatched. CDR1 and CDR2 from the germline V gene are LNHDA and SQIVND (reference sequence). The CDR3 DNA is TGTGCCAGTAGTATTTCGCGGGAGGCCTACGAGCAGTACTTC. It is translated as CASSISREAYEQYF.

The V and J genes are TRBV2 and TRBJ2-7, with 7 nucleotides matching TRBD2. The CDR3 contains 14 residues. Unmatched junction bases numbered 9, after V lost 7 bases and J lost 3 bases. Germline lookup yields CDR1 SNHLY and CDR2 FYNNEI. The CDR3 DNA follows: TGTGCCAGCAAGGCTGCGGGAGTACTCTACGAGCAGTACTTC. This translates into CASKAAGVLYEQYF.

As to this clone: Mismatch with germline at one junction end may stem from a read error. CDR3 nucleotide sequence: TGTGCTAGCAGCTTAGAAGGCGGGCGACTTAACACCGGGGAGCTGTTTTTT. This gives the protein CASSLEGGRLNTGELFF. The chain employs TRBV7-7 and TRBJ2-2; D might be TRBD2 (5 bases). The length of the CDR3 is 17 residues. Germline CDR1 reads SSHAT; CDR2 reads FNYEAQ (reference sequence).

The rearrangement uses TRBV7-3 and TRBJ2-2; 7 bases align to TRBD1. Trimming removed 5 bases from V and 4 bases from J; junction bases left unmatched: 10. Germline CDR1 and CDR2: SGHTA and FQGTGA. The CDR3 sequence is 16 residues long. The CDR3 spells CASSLFGQVPTGELFF. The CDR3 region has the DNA TGTGCCAGCAGCCTATTCGGACAGGTTCCCACCGGGGAGCTGTTTTTT.

CDR3 in amino acids: CASSSPLANTGELFF. The CDR3 nucleotides read TGTGCCAGCAGTAGTCCCCTAGCGAACACCGGGGAGCTGTTTTTT. The chain is built from TRBV27 and TRBJ2-2; D remains ambiguous. The CDR3 length is 15 residues. The germline V gene encodes CDR1 MNHEY and CDR2 SMNVEV (reference sequence). V lost 5 bases, J lost 0 bases, and 10 bases lay in between.

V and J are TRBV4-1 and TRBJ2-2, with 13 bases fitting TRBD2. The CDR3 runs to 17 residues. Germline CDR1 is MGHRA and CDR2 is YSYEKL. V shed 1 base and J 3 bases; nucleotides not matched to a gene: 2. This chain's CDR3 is CASSQGLAGGYTGELFF. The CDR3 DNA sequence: TGCGCCAGCAGCCAAGGACTAGCGGGGGGATACACCGGGGAGCTGTTTTTT.

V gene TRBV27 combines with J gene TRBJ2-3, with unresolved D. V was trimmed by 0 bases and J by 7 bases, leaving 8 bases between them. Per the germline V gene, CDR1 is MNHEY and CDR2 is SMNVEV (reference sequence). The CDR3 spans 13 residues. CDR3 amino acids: CASSLSILNTQYF. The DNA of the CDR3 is TGTGCCAGCAGTTTATCAATCTTAAATACGCAGTATTTT.

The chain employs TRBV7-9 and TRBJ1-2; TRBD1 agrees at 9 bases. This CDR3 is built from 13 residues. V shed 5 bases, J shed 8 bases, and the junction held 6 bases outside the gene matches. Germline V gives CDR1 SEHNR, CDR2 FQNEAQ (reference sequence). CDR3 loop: CASSTQGAEGYTF. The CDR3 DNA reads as TGTGCCAGCAGCACACAGGGGGCCGAGGGCTACACCTTC.

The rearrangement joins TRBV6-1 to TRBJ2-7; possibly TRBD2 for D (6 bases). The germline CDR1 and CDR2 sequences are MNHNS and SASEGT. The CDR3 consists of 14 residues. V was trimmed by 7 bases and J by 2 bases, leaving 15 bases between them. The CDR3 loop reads CASTGTLTTYEQYF. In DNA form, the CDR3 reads TGTGCCAGCACGGGGACTTTAACGACCTACGAGCAGTACTTC.

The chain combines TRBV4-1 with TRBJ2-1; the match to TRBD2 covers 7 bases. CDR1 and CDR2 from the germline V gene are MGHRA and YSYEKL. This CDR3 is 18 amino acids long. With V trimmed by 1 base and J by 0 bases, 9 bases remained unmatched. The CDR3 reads CASSQAPPSGVSYNEQFF. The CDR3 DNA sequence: TGCGCCAGCAGCCAAGCCCCACCCAGCGGGGTCTCCTACAATGAGCAGTTCTTC.

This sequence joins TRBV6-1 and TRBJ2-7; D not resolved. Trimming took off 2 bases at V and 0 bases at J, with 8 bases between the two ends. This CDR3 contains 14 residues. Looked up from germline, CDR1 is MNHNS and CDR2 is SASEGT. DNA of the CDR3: TGTGCCAGCAGTGAAACTGGGCTCTCCTACGAGCAGTACTTC. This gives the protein CASSETGLSYEQYF.

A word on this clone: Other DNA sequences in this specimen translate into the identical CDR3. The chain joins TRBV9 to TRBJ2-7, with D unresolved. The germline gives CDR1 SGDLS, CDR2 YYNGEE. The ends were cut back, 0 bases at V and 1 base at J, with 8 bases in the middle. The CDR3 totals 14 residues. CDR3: CASSVASGSYEQYF. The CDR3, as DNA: TGTGCCAGCAGCGTAGCTTCGGGTTCCTACGAGCAGTACTTC. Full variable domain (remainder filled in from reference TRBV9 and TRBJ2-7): DSGVTQTPKHLITATGQRVTLRCSPRSGDLSVYWYQQSLDQGLQFLIQYYNGEERAKGNILERFSAQQFPDLHSELNLSSLELGDSALYFCASSVASGSYEQYFGPGTRLTVT.